Each of the 28 T cell receptor beta chains below was sequenced from the same sample in a study of T cell changes during pregnancy in multiple sclerosis. Profiled with immunoSEQ multiplex PCR; TCRdb holds only in-frame clones, not every one. The data contain over 35,000 clones, 91% of them singletons. This material consisted of CD8+ T cells from peripheral blood mononuclear cells, taken before pregnancy. These receptor sequences come from a female donor with multiple sclerosis, enrolled in a pregnancy study.

Written as DNA, the CDR3 is TGTGCCACCAGCAGAGATAGTTCACTAGCGAGCTCCTACGAGCAGTACTTC. The encoded protein is CATSRDSSLASSYEQYF. The rearrangement joins TRBV15 to TRBJ2-7; 7 nucleotides match TRBD2. The V gene's germline CDR1 is LNHNV and CDR2 YYDKDF (reference sequence). V lost 0 bases to trimming and J lost 0 bases; unmatched junction nucleotides: 8. The CDR3 covers 17 residues.

CDR3 in amino acids: CASSLGQDLSEKLFF. In nucleotides, the CDR3 is TGTGCCAGCAGCCTCGGACAGGATTTAAGTGAAAAACTGTTTTTT. The gene calls are TRBV5-8 and TRBJ1-4; 7 bases map to TRBD1. The V gene end was trimmed by 4 bases and the J gene end by 7 bases; junction bases not matched to a gene: 10. CDR3 length: 15 amino acids. CDR1 and CDR2 (germline): SGHTS, YDEGEE.

The chain joins TRBV5-5 to TRBJ2-7, with 9 bases identical to TRBD1. CDR1 is SGHKS and CDR2 is YYEKEE in the germline V gene (reference sequence). V lost 1 base and J lost 7; bases outside the gene matches: 6. The CDR3 is made up of 14 amino acids. This CDR3 reads CASSLSQGAWEQYF. The CDR3 region has the DNA TGTGCCAGCAGCTTGTCACAGGGGGCGTGGGAGCAGTACTTC.

The rearrangement joins TRBV28 to TRBJ2-2; possibly TRBD1 for D (5 bases). From germline, CDR1 is MDHEN and CDR2 SYDVKM. The CDR3 is made up of 15 amino acids. Trimming took off 3 bases at V and 8 bases at J, with 16 bases between the two ends. Written as DNA, the CDR3 is TGTGCCAGCAGTTTCCTCTCCAGGGTACCTGGGGAGCTGTTTTTT. Its translation is CASSFLSRVPGELFF.

This chain connects TRBV28 to TRBJ2-5; weak D call: TRBD2 (6 bases). Trimming cost V 5 bases and J 0 bases, with 13 bases left between them. Germline V gene sequence: CDR1 MDHEN, CDR2 SYDVKM. The CDR3 has 15 residues. This chain's CDR3 is CASSHPRDYQETQYF. The CDR3 DNA reads TGTGCCAGCAGTCACCCCCGGGACTACCAAGAGACCCAGTACTTC.

The chain uses TRBV20-1 and TRBJ2-5, with D tentatively TRBD2 (7 bases). CDR1 and CDR2 from the germline V gene are DFQATT and SNEGSKA (reference sequence). Trimming removed 6 bases from V and 7 bases from J, with 12 bases in between. There are 11 residues in the CDR3. The CDR3 is CSANREGTQYF. As DNA, the CDR3 is TGCAGTGCGAACAGGGAGGGGACCCAGTACTTC.

This chain joins TRBV27 and TRBJ2-6; D is ambiguous. CDR1 and CDR2 from the germline V gene are MNHEY and SMNVEV (reference sequence). This CDR3 has 18 residues. Trimming stripped 5 bases from V and 4 bases from J, with 21 bases between. CDR3 nucleotide sequence: TGTGCCAGCAGTACCAATAGACTGGGTCTGAGCGGGGCCAACGTCCTGACTTTC. This encodes CASSTNRLGLSGANVLTF.

This chain uses TRBV30 with TRBJ2-7, with 12 bases aligning to TRBD2. The V gene end was trimmed by 6 bases and the J gene end by 6 bases; junction bases not matched to a gene: 3. The CDR3 is 12 residues long. The germline V gene has CDR1 GTSNPN and CDR2 SVGIG (reference sequence). The CDR3 DNA is TGTGCCTGCCAGGGACTAGCGGGCGAGCAGTACTTC. Translating it yields CACQGLAGEQYF.

This clone was seen only once. The V gene is TRBV2, the J gene TRBJ2-1; 10 bases align to TRBD2. The CDR3 consists of 17 residues. V was pared by 0 bases and J by 5 bases, with 7 bases of the junction left unmatched. Germline V CDR1 and CDR2: SNHLY, FYNNEI. CDR3 in amino acids: CASSEAPLAGTNNEQFF. The CDR3 bases are TGTGCCAGCAGTGAAGCACCACTAGCGGGAACAAACAATGAGCAGTTCTTC.

The chain carries TRBV5-4 and TRBJ2-7, with a tentative D call TRBD2 (5 bases). The CDR3 totals 14 residues. CDR1 and CDR2 (germline): SGHNT, YYREEE (reference sequence). Trimming stripped 0 bases from V and 5 bases from J, with 12 bases between. CDR3 sequence: CASSLGVASDEQYF. The CDR3 nucleotides are TGTGCCAGCAGCTTGGGGGTAGCGTCCGACGAGCAGTACTTC.

The V and J genes are TRBV13 and TRBJ1-4; the D is unclear. Trimming took 3 bases from V and 0 from J, leaving 5 bases between them. Per the germline V gene, CDR1 is PRHDT and CDR2 is FYEKMQ (reference sequence). The CDR3 contains 14 residues. The CDR3 sequence: CASSLAATNEKLFF. The CDR3 DNA reads as TGTGCCAGCAGCTTGGCGGCAACTAATGAAAAACTGTTTTTT.

This clone was picked up one time. The chain uses TRBV6-1 and TRBJ2-3, with D tentatively TRBD1 (5 bases). Trimming stripped 4 bases from V and 8 bases from J, with 16 bases between. The CDR3 is 14 amino acids. Per germline, CDR1 MNHNS and CDR2 SASEGT. The CDR3 region is CASSASTDYGTQYF. CDR3 bases: TGTGCCAGCAGTGCCTCGACAGATTACGGTACGCAGTATTTT.

The chain carries TRBV28 and TRBJ1-5; tentatively, D is TRBD1 (6 bases). V lost 7 bases and J 7 bases, leaving 17 bases between the germline ends. Germline CDR1 MDHEN, CDR2 SYDVKM. This CDR3 spans 14 amino acids. CDR3 DNA: TGTGCCAGCACCCCTACAGGGCTTGGGCAGCCCCAGCATTTT. Translation: CASTPTGLGQPQHF.

The chain uses TRBV19 and TRBJ2-1, with 8 bases identical to TRBD1. From germline, CDR1 is LNHDA and CDR2 SQIVND (reference sequence). J was trimmed by 4 bases and V by 1 base; bases with no gene match: 9. The CDR3 consists of 17 residues. The CDR3 loop is CASSIGPGQGNYNEQFF. DNA for the CDR3: TGTGCCAGTAGTATAGGGCCAGGACAGGGAAATTACAATGAGCAGTTCTTC.

In nucleotides, the CDR3 is TGTGCCTGGAGTGTACTGGCAGATACGCAGTATTTT. This sequence encodes CAWSVLADTQYF. V gene TRBV30 combines with J gene TRBJ2-3; no clear D. The CDR3 is 12 residues long. Germline values: CDR1 GTSNPN, CDR2 SVGIG (reference sequence). V lost 0 bases and J 4 bases, leaving 5 bases between the germline ends.

Concerning this clone: A read error may account for a junction end that differs from germline. The genes are TRBV7-9 and TRBJ1-3; 7 bases match TRBD1. This CDR3 is built from 16 residues. CDR1 is SEHNR, CDR2 FQNEAQ, per germline (reference sequence). The CDR3 DNA reads as TGTGCCAGCAGCCTAGCTCGCTGGACAGGAAAGAACACCATATATTTT. It yields the protein CASSLARWTGKNTIYF.

A single count supports this clone. The chain joins TRBV13 to TRBJ2-4; D might be TRBD2 (5 bases). From germline, CDR1 is PRHDT and CDR2 FYEKMQ (reference sequence). The CDR3 covers 16 residues. V lost 5 bases and J 0 bases, leaving 14 bases between the germline ends. This chain's CDR3 is CASSTKGREAKNIQYF. Here the CDR3 DNA reads TGTGCCAGCAGCACCAAAGGACGGGAAGCCAAAAACATTCAGTACTTC.

This chain joins TRBV11-2 and TRBJ2-1, with TRBD2 identical over 8 bases. V lost 7 bases to trimming and J lost 4 bases; unmatched junction nucleotides: 9. The CDR3 loop spans 15 amino acids. CDR1 is SGHAT, CDR2 FQNNGV, per germline. CDR3 DNA sequence: TGTGCCAGCATCCTAGCTGCGGGAGGTTACAATGAGCAGTTCTTC. It is translated as CASILAAGGYNEQFF.

The chain carries TRBV19 and TRBJ2-7; 8 nucleotides match TRBD1. This CDR3 contains 12 residues. V trimming: 7 bases; J trimming: 5 bases; junction bases outside the gene matches: 4. From germline, CDR1 is LNHDA and CDR2 SQIVND (reference sequence). CDR3 sequence: CASIDRGNEQYF. In DNA, the CDR3 is TGTGCCAGTATCGACAGGGGAAACGAGCAGTACTTC.

The chain uses TRBV28 and TRBJ1-5; D might be TRBD1 (5 bases). The CDR3 runs to 15 residues. Germline values: CDR1 MDHEN, CDR2 SYDVKM. V shed 4 bases and J shed 7 bases, with 17 bases lying between them. The CDR3 loop is CASSSHPQVNQPQHF. The CDR3 nucleotides are TGTGCCAGCAGTTCCCACCCACAGGTAAACCAGCCCCAGCATTTT.

The CDR3 coding sequence is TGTGCCAGCACCTTTGGACAGGGGTCCTACGAGCAGTACTTC. Translation: CASTFGQGSYEQYF. This sequence joins TRBV7-6 and TRBJ2-7, with 9 nucleotides matching TRBD1. The trim removed 7 bases at V and 1 base at J, leaving 5 bases unmatched. The germline gives CDR1 SGHVS, CDR2 FNYEAQ. This CDR3 comprises 14 residues.

The CDR3 DNA reads as TGTGCCAGTAGCGGGACATCACGGGAGGATCAGCCCCAGCATTTT. Translation gives CASSGTSREDQPQHF. The chain employs TRBV19 and TRBJ1-5; possible D gene TRBD1, 6 bases. CDR1 and CDR2 from the germline V gene are LNHDA and SQIVND (reference sequence). The CDR3 has 15 residues. V lost 6 bases to trimming and J lost 5 bases, with 17 bases between them.

This rearrangement joins TRBV6-4 to TRBJ2-1; D may be TRBD2 (5 bases). Germline CDR1 is MRHNA and CDR2 is SNTAGT. Deletions cut 3 bases from V and 8 bases from J, with 17 bases between. CDR3 size: 15 residues. This chain's CDR3 is CASSEGGEGSYEQFF. The CDR3 DNA reads TGTGCCAGCAGTGAAGGAGGAGAGGGCTCGTATGAGCAGTTCTTC.

The V and J genes are TRBV9 and TRBJ2-1; 8 nucleotides agree with TRBD2. Per germline, CDR1 SGDLS and CDR2 YYNGEE. With 3 bases clipped from V and 5 bases from J, the junction kept 16 bases outside the gene matches. The CDR3 has 18 amino acids. In DNA, the CDR3 is TGTGCCAGCAGCGCACCCACCTTCCAGCGGGAGTGGGACAATGAGCAGTTCTTC. It yields the protein CASSAPTFQREWDNEQFF.

This chain uses TRBV5-8 with TRBJ1-1; 8 positions agree with TRBD1. The CDR3 has 15 amino acids. Germline CDR1 SGHTS, CDR2 YDEGEE. V lost 3 bases to trimming and J lost 7 bases; unmatched junction nucleotides: 11. In DNA, the CDR3 is TGTGCCAGCAGCTCGGTCCGGGACAGGCGAGGTGAAGCTTTCTTT. Protein: CASSSVRDRRGEAFF.

The chain combines TRBV5-5 with TRBJ2-1, with 7 bases aligning to TRBD1. Germline-derived CDR1 and CDR2 are SGHKS and YYEKEE (reference sequence). The CDR3 totals 16 residues. V lost 2 bases and J lost 3; bases outside the gene matches: 8. This chain's CDR3 is CASSFTGVQDYNEQFF. The CDR3 DNA sequence: TGTGCCAGCAGCTTCACAGGGGTCCAAGACTACAATGAGCAGTTCTTC.

The CDR3 here is CASSPGTSGQETQYF. DNA for the CDR3: TGTGCCAGCAGCCCAGGGACTAGCGGGCAAGAGACCCAGTACTTC. V and J are TRBV7-8 and TRBJ2-5; 12 bases fit TRBD2. From germline, CDR1 is SGHVS and CDR2 FQNEAQ. The V and J ends lost 5 bases and 2 bases, in that order; junction bases with no gene match: 3. The CDR3 sequence is 15 residues long.

The chain joins TRBV27 to TRBJ2-4; D not resolved. The V and J ends lost 7 bases and 6 bases respectively, with 7 bases between them. CDR3 length equals 11 residues. Germline loops: CDR1 MNHEY, CDR2 SMNVEV (reference sequence). CDR3 residues: CASTRGNIQYF. The CDR3 bases are TGTGCCAGCACACGAGGAAACATTCAGTACTTC.